These T cell receptor beta chains were read from a single sample in a study of blood T cell repertoires in COVID-19. TCRdb's copy holds only in-frame clones and misses some; the assay was immunoSEQ multiplex PCR. The data show about 170,000 clones, approximately 89% seen once. The material sequenced was peripheral blood. The receptors come from a man between 65 and 85 years old with acute or convalescent COVID-19. CDR3s include the opening cysteine and the closing phenylalanine or tryptophan. A D gene is named only where the DNA matches it firmly. Size is omitted from some rows. Given values are once, few, many or a class for expanded clones.

v_gene	j_gene	abundance	d_gene	CDR3nt	CDR3aa
TRBV19	TRBJ2-5	once	TRBD1	TGTGCCAGCAGACAGGGCGCCCCGTGGGAGACCCAGTACTTC	CASRQGAPWETQYF
TRBV16	TRBJ1-5	.	TRBD1	TGTGCCAGCAGCCCTACCTCGACAGGGCAGCAGCCCCAGCATTTT	CASSPTSTGQQPQHF
TRBV5-6	TRBJ2-5	once	.	TGTGCCAGCAGCTTTGATCGACACCTTACCACCACACAAGAGACCCAGTACTTC	CASSFDRHLTTTQETQYF
TRBV24-1	TRBJ2-5	.	TRBD1	TGTGCCACCAGTGACACAGGGGCGCGAGAGACCCAGTACTTC	CATSDTGARETQYF
TRBV7-6	TRBJ2-1	.	TRBD2	TGTGCCAGCAGCTTAGAGGGACTAGCTACTAATGAGCAGTTCTTC	CASSLEGLATNEQFF
TRBV10-1	TRBJ2-3	.	.	TGCGCCAGCAGTGTCGGAGGAAGTCAAGATACGCAGTATTTT	CASSVGGSQDTQYF
TRBV5-1	TRBJ2-5	.	.	TGCGCCAGCAGCTTATTAAGAGAATCAGGGGAGACCCAGTACTTC	CASSLLRESGETQYF
TRBV28	TRBJ1-2	.	.	TGTGCCAGCAGGTTGACAGCTGTTAACTATGGCTACACCTTC	CASRLTAVNYGYTF
TRBV28	TRBJ2-7	.	TRBD1	TGTGCCAGCAGTCACAGGGGGTTTATCTCCTACGAGCAGTACTTC	CASSHRGFISYEQYF
TRBV5-1	TRBJ1-3	.	.	TGCGCCAGCAGCTTGGAGGCGGGGACCATCTCTGGAAACACCATATATTTT	CASSLEAGTISGNTIYF
TRBV2	TRBJ2-7	few	.	TGTGCCAGCAGTTACCTATCAGGGATTTACGAGCAGTACTTC	CASSYLSGIYEQYF
TRBV7-2	TRBJ1-6	.	.	TGTGCCAGCAGCCCCCAAGGGAGCTCCTATAATTCACCCCTCCACTTT	CASSPQGSSYNSPLHF
TRBV15	TRBJ1-6	few	.	TGTGCCACCAGCAGAGATTTTAACGCGGTCCCCCTCCACTTT	CATSRDFNAVPLHF
TRBV5-1	TRBJ1-1	once	.	TGCGCCAGCAGCTTGGGGGTACAGGGCACTGAAGCTTTCTTT	CASSLGVQGTEAFF
TRBV5-1	TRBJ2-5	.	TRBD1	TGCGCCAGCAGTTTGGGACAGGCGGCGACCCAGTACTTC	CASSLGQAATQYF
TRBV11-3	TRBJ2-1	few	TRBD2	TGTGCCAGCAGCTTAGAAGGGACTAGCGGGAGGGTGGATGAGCAGTTCTTC	CASSLEGTSGRVDEQFF
TRBV10-1	TRBJ1-2	.	.	TGCGCCAGCAGCCCGGGGGGCGCAGTCTATGGCTACACCTTC	CASSPGGAVYGYTF
TRBV11-2	TRBJ1-5	.	TRBD1	TGTGCCAGCAGCTTCGGGACAGGGGCCAATCAGCCCCAGCATTTT	CASSFGTGANQPQHF
TRBV7-8	TRBJ2-1	.	.	TGTGCCAGCAGCTTTGAGCTGTTGGATGAGCAGTTCTTC	CASSFELLDEQFF
TRBV20-1	TRBJ2-2	.	.	TGCAGTGCTAGTTTATCCAGCGGCACCGGGGAGCTGTTTTTT	CSASLSSGTGELFF
TRBV12-3/TRBV12-4	TRBJ2-3	few	.	TGTGCCAGCAGTCATCCCAGGGATACGCAGTATTTT	CASSHPRDTQYF
TRBV7-9	TRBJ1-2	.	.	TGTGCCAGCAGCTCCTCCCGGGACACCAAACTCTTC	CASSSSRDTKLF
TRBV2	TRBJ2-3	.	TRBD2	TGTGCCAGCAGTTTTAGCGGGGGGGCCAACACAGATACGCAGTATTTT	CASSFSGGANTDTQYF
TRBV10-2	TRBJ2-5	.	.	TGCGCCAGCAGTGAGGGCGGGACCCAGTACTTC	CASSEGGTQYF
TRBV5-4	TRBJ1-2	.	.	TGTGCCAGCAGCTTGGAATTATTGGGGGCTCTAGGTGGCTACACCTTC	CASSLELLGALGGYTF
TRBV30	TRBJ2-7	.	.	TGTGCCTGTCAGACCAGGGGCGAGCAGTACTTC	CACQTRGEQYF
TRBV19	TRBJ2-4	.	TRBD1	TGTGCCAGTACCAGGACAGGGATGGCCAAAAACATTCAGTACTTC	CASTRTGMAKNIQYF
TRBV5-5	TRBJ2-5	.	TRBD1	TGTGCCAGCAGCTTGGAAGGCGGACAGGGGTTCGAGACCCAGTACTTC	CASSLEGGQGFETQYF
TRBV4-3	TRBJ2-7	once	.	TGCGCCAGCAGCCAAGATCGGACACGGGTGTGGGAGCAGTACTTC	CASSQDRTRVWEQYF
TRBV5-1	TRBJ1-5	.	TRBD1	TGCGCCAGCAGCCCTGGACAGGGAAGCAATCAGCCCCAGCATTTT	CASSPGQGSNQPQHF
TRBV30	TRBJ1-1	.	.	TGTGCCTGGAGTTCATCTTTGGACTTTGACACTGAAGCTTTCTTT	CAWSSSLDFDTEAFF
TRBV2	TRBJ1-2	few	.	TGTGCCAGCAGTGGGCAGGGGACTATCGGCTACACCTTC	CASSGQGTIGYTF
TRBV7-2	TRBJ1-2	.	.	TGTGCCAGCAGCAACTACAGGGTCCGCGACGGCTACACCTTC	CASSNYRVRDGYTF
TRBV15	TRBJ1-2	.	TRBD1	TGTGCCACCAGGCCGGGACAGCTCTATGGCTACACCTTC	CATRPGQLYGYTF
TRBV30	TRBJ2-2	.	.	TGTGCCTGGAGCGAGTTAACCGGGGAGCTGTTTTTT	CAWSELTGELFF
TRBV28	TRBJ1-6	.	.	TGTGCCAGCATGGGGCCGATAAATTCACCCCTCCACTTT	CASMGPINSPLHF
TRBV4-3	TRBJ2-3	.	.	TGCGCCAGCAGCCAACGCTGGGAGGTTAGGGATACGCAGTATTTT	CASSQRWEVRDTQYF
TRBV11-2	TRBJ1-4	.	.	TGTGCCAGCAGCTTAGAGAGGGGGTTGGAGTTGGGCGAAAAACTGTTTTTT	CASSLERGLELGEKLFF
TRBV19	TRBJ1-5	.	.	TGTGCCAGCACCCAAGACCTCCGACAGAGTAATAGCAATCAGCCCCAGCATTTT	CASTQDLRQSNSNQPQHF
TRBV5-4	TRBJ2-2	.	TRBD1	TGTGCCAGCAGCTCCCGGGACAGGGGGGACACCGGGGAGCTGTTTTTT	CASSSRDRGDTGELFF
TRBV2	TRBJ2-1	.	TRBD2	TGTGCCAGGCGGGGGACTCAGGCCGGTGAGCAGTTCTTC	CARRGTQAGEQFF
TRBV18	TRBJ2-2	.	.	TGTGCCAGCTCACCACCAAGGGGCCTTAACACCGGGGAGCTGTTTTTT	CASSPPRGLNTGELFF
TRBV29-1	TRBJ1-4	.	.	TGCAGCGTTGATATTGGGGCGGGGGAAAAACTGTTTTTT	CSVDIGAGEKLFF
TRBV5-6	TRBJ1-5	.	.	TGTGCCAGCAGCTTTCAGGGTAGTGGCAATCAGCCCCAGCATTTT	CASSFQGSGNQPQHF